This T cell receptor (beta chain) was found in a study of CD8+ T cells in alopecia areata. Whole-study context: Skin from roughly 6-12-month-old C3H/HeJ graft donors with spontaneous alopecia went to approximately 6-11-week-old female C3H/HeJ mice.

CD4, CD8alpha, NKG2D, NKG2ACE and other markers guided sorting of pooled cutaneous lymph node cells. There are 14 residues in the CDR3. Per the germline V gene, CDR1 is NNHNN and CDR2 is SYGAGS (reference sequence). Trimming stripped 3 bases from V and 0 bases from J, with 8 bases between. Extracted from the samples, RNA was reverse transcribed into cDNA to serve as the sequencing template. The assay was immunoSEQ multiplex PCR, and TCRdb's table has in-frame clones only and misses some. The sample has approximately 280,000 clones, none seen only once. This clone was recorded a few times. Gene names denote mouse genes. The CDR3 end is not reached by the read, which stops 4 residues before it; the germline J gene fills it in. At the DNA level, this CDR3 is encoded by other sequences in the same sample as well.

Sequencing was carried out using CD4+ T cells sorted from a lymph node. The V gene is TRBV13-2, the J gene TRBJ2-3, with TRBD2 as a possible D gene (6 bases). The sequence derives from a C3H/HeJ mouse with alopecia areata. MHC haplotype of the strain: H2-k. CDR3 bases read: TGTGCCAGCGGTGGGACTGCTAGTGCAGAA. Amino acids: CASGGTASAE. The entire CDR3 is CASGGTASAETLYF.